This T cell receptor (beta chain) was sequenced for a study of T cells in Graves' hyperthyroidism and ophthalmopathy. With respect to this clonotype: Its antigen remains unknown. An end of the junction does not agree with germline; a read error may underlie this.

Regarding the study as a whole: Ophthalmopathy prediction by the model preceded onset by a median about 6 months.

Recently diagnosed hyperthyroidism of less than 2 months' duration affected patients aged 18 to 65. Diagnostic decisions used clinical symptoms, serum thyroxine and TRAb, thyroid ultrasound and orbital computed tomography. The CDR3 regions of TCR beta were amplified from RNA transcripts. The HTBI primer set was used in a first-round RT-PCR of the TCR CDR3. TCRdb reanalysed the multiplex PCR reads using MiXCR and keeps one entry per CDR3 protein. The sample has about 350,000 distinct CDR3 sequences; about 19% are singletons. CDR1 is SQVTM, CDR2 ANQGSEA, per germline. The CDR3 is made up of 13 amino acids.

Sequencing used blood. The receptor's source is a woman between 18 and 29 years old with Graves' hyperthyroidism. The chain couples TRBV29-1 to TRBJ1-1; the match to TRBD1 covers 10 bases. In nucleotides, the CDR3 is TGCAGCTTTTCGACAGGGGGCCTCACTGAAGCTTGCTTT. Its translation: CSFSTGGLTEACF. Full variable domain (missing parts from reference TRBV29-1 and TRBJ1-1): SAVISQKPSRDICQRGTSLTIQCQVDSQVTMMFWYRQQPGQSLTLIATANQGSEATYESGFVIDKFPISRPNLTFSTLTVSNMSPEDSSIYLCSFSTGGLTEACFGQGTRLTVV.